These 22 T cell receptor beta chains were all obtained from the same sample, sequenced in a study of blood T cell repertoires in COVID-19 (dated by TCRdb to about 2020). Receptors were amplified or captured by the immunoSEQ multiplex PCR assay. Sourced from immuneACCESS, this table was stored by TCRdb with only in-frame sequences that have V and J called. A share of the clones is absent; for the studies checked, an unresolved V gene accounts for under half, and the remainder has no known explanation. This sample has over 150,000 clones in its table, and 70% to 90% of those were observed once. The top ten hold 0.45% to 0.6% of the sample. The source material was peripheral blood. Receptors were obtained from a man aged 55-75 years with COVID-19, enrolled during active disease.

The V gene is TRBV7-8, the J gene TRBJ1-1, with 7 bases matching TRBD1. Unmatched junction bases numbered 10, after V lost 5 bases and J lost 7 bases. From germline, CDR1 is SGHVS and CDR2 FQNEAQ. This CDR3 region has 14 residues. CDR3 protein: CASSPPGGQDEAFF. The CDR3 DNA is TGTGCCAGCAGCCCTCCAGGGGGGCAGGATGAAGCTTTCTTT.

This clone showed up just a few times. In the same sample, other DNA sequences code for this CDR3. The chain joins TRBV9 to TRBJ2-5, with D possibly matching TRBD2 (6 bases). CDR1 is SGDLS, CDR2 YYNGEE, per germline. The length of the CDR3 is 14 residues. The V end was cut by 0 bases, the J end by 5 bases, with 11 bases between. CDR3 sequence (DNA): TGTGCCAGCAGCGTAGTCGGCGCGGGGGAGACCCAGTACTTC. Translation: CASSVVGAGETQYF.

V usage is TRBV30 and J usage is TRBJ1-5; weak D call: TRBD1 (5 bases). Germline loops: CDR1 GTSNPN, CDR2 SVGIG (reference sequence). The CDR3 length is 13 residues. V lost 2 bases and J 3 bases, leaving 8 bases between the germline ends. CDR3 region: CAWSRQINQPQHF. CDR3 bases: TGTGCCTGGAGTCGACAGATCAATCAGCCCCAGCATTTT.

The genes are TRBV5-6 and TRBJ1-5; weak D call: TRBD1 (6 bases). The germline CDR1 and CDR2 sequences are SGHDT and YYEEEE. This CDR3 has 18 residues. V was shortened by 0 bases and J by 1 base, with 17 bases between the two germline ends. CDR3 residues: CASSLAARGRGSNQPQHF. The CDR3 DNA is TGTGCCAGCAGCTTGGCTGCCAGGGGCCGTGGGAGCAATCAGCCCCAGCATTTT.

The V call is TRBV11-3, the J call TRBJ2-7, with D possibly being TRBD2 (5 bases). The CDR3 sequence is 15 residues long. The V end lost 5 bases, the J end lost 3 bases, and 17 bases lay between the germline ends. Germline CDR1 and CDR2: SGHNT and YENEEA. CDR3: CASSPNAGPNYEQYF. In DNA form, the CDR3 reads TGTGCCAGCAGCCCGAATGCGGGTCCCAACTACGAGCAGTACTTC.

This chain connects TRBV12-3 or TRBV12-4 to TRBJ1-1, with a possible D match to TRBD1 (6 bases). V was pared by 5 bases and J by 4 bases, with 11 bases between. This CDR3 contains 13 residues. The CDR3 loop is CASSRGIGTEAFF. CDR3 bases: TGTGCCAGCAGTAGGGGGATCGGCACTGAAGCTTTCTTT.

The chain has TRBV27 and TRBJ2-1, with 10 bases that match TRBD2. The CDR3 totals 18 residues. Germline-derived CDR1 and CDR2 are MNHEY and SMNVEV (reference sequence). V dropped 4 bases and J dropped 8; count of bases not matched to a gene: 17. As DNA, the CDR3 is TGTGCCAGCAGTTCTCGACAGGGTGGTCTAGCGGGAGAGGATGAGCAGTTCTTC. Protein sequence: CASSSRQGGLAGEDEQFF.

This clone has a single count. The chain recombines TRBV9 with TRBJ2-1; TRBD2 matches 13 bases. This CDR3 has 17 amino acids. CDR1 SGDLS and CDR2 YYNGEE come from the germline V gene. V was clipped by 4 bases and J by 9 bases; unmatched bases: 13. CDR3 residues: CASSPPDGTSGVSEQFF. CDR3 DNA: TGTGCCAGCAGCCCACCAGACGGGACTAGCGGGGTTAGTGAGCAGTTCTTC.

The rearrangement joins TRBV28 to TRBJ1-2; D ambiguous. CDR1 and CDR2 (germline): MDHEN, SYDVKM. Between the trimmed V and J ends, which lost 7 bases and 3 bases, there was a span of 12 bases. This CDR3 contains 13 residues. This CDR3 reads CASTPQADYGYTF. The CDR3 DNA sequence: TGTGCCAGCACCCCGCAGGCCGACTATGGCTACACCTTC.

This clone was picked up a small number of times. This sequence joins TRBV5-1 and TRBJ1-1; 8 bases agree with TRBD1. J was trimmed by 1 base and V by 4 bases; bases with no gene match: 9. CDR3 length equals 16 residues. Germline V lookup: CDR1 SGHRS, CDR2 YFSETQ. The CDR3: CASSGGQGAGNTEAFF. The DNA for the CDR3 is TGCGCCAGCAGCGGTGGACAGGGCGCGGGGAACACTGAAGCTTTCTTT.

V gene TRBV6-2 or TRBV6-3 combines with J gene TRBJ2-2; TRBD1 agrees at 7 bases. The CDR3 covers 14 residues. The trim removed 2 bases at V and 8 bases at J, leaving 5 bases unmatched. Germline CDR1 MNHEY, CDR2 SVGEGT. The CDR3 spells CASSYPTGIGELFF. The CDR3, as DNA: TGTGCCAGCAGTTACCCGACAGGGATTGGGGAGCTGTTTTTT.

This CDR3 is CASSLGTVLSGNTIYF. The CDR3 DNA reads as TGTGCCAGCAGTTTAGGGACAGTCCTCTCTGGAAACACCATATATTTT. This chain joins TRBV28 and TRBJ1-3; the match to TRBD1 covers 7 bases. Trimming cost V 2 bases and J 0 bases; bases outside gene matches: 4. Germline assignment: CDR1 MDHEN and CDR2 SYDVKM. The CDR3 is 16 residues long.

The chain recombines TRBV6-1 with TRBJ1-2, with D perhaps TRBD1 (5 bases). The CDR3 spans 15 residues. With 3 bases removed from V and 0 bases from J, the gap between germline ends came to 11 bases. CDR1 is MNHNS, CDR2 SASEGT, per germline. Here the CDR3 reads CASSDGGRANYGYTF. The CDR3 nucleotides are TGTGCCAGCAGTGATGGGGGGAGGGCTAACTATGGCTACACCTTC.

The rearrangement links TRBV7-8 to TRBJ1-1; tentatively, D is TRBD1 (5 bases). From germline, CDR1 is SGHVS and CDR2 FQNEAQ. V lost 5 bases and J 5 bases, leaving 15 bases between the germline ends. CDR3 size: 14 residues. The CDR3 region has the DNA TGTGCCAGCAGCAAAAGGACGGGGGAGACTGAAGCTTTCTTT. Encoded protein: CASSKRTGETEAFF. The whole variable domain, remainder taken from reference TRBV7-8 and TRBJ1-1, is GAGVSQSPRYKVAKRGQDVALRCDPISGHVSLFWYQQALGQGPEFLTYFQNEAQLDKSGLPSDRFFAERPEGSVSTLKIQRTQQEDSAVYLCASSKRTGETEAFFGQGTRLTVV.

The J gene is TRBJ1-6, the V gene TRBV7-2; 11 nucleotides agree with TRBD1. This CDR3 comprises 15 residues. Germline V gene lookup returns CDR1 SGHTA and CDR2 FQGNSA. With 4 bases clipped from V and 12 bases from J, the junction kept 8 bases outside the gene matches. The CDR3 sequence: CASSSMGTGGGPLHF. DNA for the CDR3: TGTGCCAGCAGCTCCATGGGGACAGGGGGAGGACCCCTCCACTTT. Using reference TRBV7-2 and TRBJ1-6 for the parts outside the CDR3, the full variable domain is GAGVSQSPSNKVTEKGKDVELRCDPISGHTALYWYRQSLGQGLEFLIYFQGNSAPDKSGLPSDRFSAERTGGSVSTLTIQRTQQEDSAVYLCASSSMGTGGGPLHFGNGTRLTVT.

This chain connects TRBV10-3 to TRBJ2-7; the D gene is possibly TRBD1 (5 bases). V was pared by 0 bases and J by 2 bases, with 14 bases between. The CDR3 has 16 residues. From germline, CDR1 is ENHRY and CDR2 SYGVKD. CDR3 in DNA: TGTGCCATCAGTGAGTCTTTAGGGGTCCCCCCCTACGAGCAGTACTTC. Its translation is CAISESLGVPPYEQYF.

In its sample, this clone was seen a few times. This sequence joins TRBV15 and TRBJ1-2; 9 nucleotides align to TRBD1. V dropped 6 bases and J dropped 2; count of bases not matched to a gene: 4. CDR1 and CDR2 from the germline V gene are LNHNV and YYDKDF (reference sequence). The CDR3 loop spans 14 amino acids. The chain's CDR3 is CATSPGQGNYGYTF. The DNA for the CDR3 is TGTGCCACCAGTCCGGGACAGGGAAACTATGGCTACACCTTC.

The DNA of the CDR3 is TGTGCCAGCAGGCCCGACAGGTCTAATTCACCCCTCCACTTT. Protein: CASRPDRSNSPLHF. This chain connects TRBV6-5 to TRBJ1-6, with D maybe TRBD1 (6 bases). CDR1 and CDR2 from the germline V gene are MNHEY and SVGAGI. V was pared by 6 bases and J by 6 bases, with 12 bases between. CDR3 size: 14 residues.

The chain employs TRBV5-4 and TRBJ1-1; 9 positions agree with TRBD1. Germline V gives CDR1 SGHNT, CDR2 YYREEE (reference sequence). The CDR3 runs 16 residues. V trimming: 4 bases; J trimming: 0 bases; junction bases outside the gene matches: 7. As DNA, the CDR3 is TGTGCCAGCAGCCCCATGACAGGGGGTATGAACACTGAAGCTTTCTTT. Protein: CASSPMTGGMNTEAFF.

The J gene is TRBJ1-4, the V gene TRBV28, with D unresolved. Germline V lookup: CDR1 MDHEN, CDR2 SYDVKM. CDR3 length: 12 residues. V lost 5 bases and J lost 3, with 4 bases in between. The CDR3 loop reads CASSQSNEKLFF. The CDR3 DNA is TGTGCCAGCAGTCAATCTAATGAAAAACTGTTTTTT.

The chain is built from TRBV27 and TRBJ1-1; 7 bases line up with TRBD1. The CDR3 sequence is 13 residues long. Per the germline V gene, CDR1 is MNHEY and CDR2 is SMNVEV (reference sequence). J lost 4 bases, V lost 6 bases, and 5 bases had no gene match. The CDR3 sequence is CASRRQGSTEAFF. CDR3 nucleotides: TGTGCCAGCAGGAGACAGGGCAGCACTGAAGCTTTCTTT.

The rearrangement joins TRBV7-2 to TRBJ2-1; 9 positions match TRBD2. The V gene's germline CDR1 is SGHTA and CDR2 FQGNSA. Trimming at V came to 0 bases and at J to 4 bases, leaving 4 bases not matched to a gene. This CDR3 is built from 16 residues. CDR3 in DNA: TGTGCCAGCAGCTTAGCGGGCGGGGGGGTTTACAATGAGCAGTTCTTC. It encodes CASSLAGGGVYNEQFF.